The sequence of this TCR beta chain was determined in a study of T cell repertoires in cytomegalovirus infection. Trimming at V came to 2 bases and at J to 5 bases, leaving 7 bases not matched to a gene. The germline gives CDR1 SGHTA, CDR2 FQGNSA. The CDR3 totals 15 residues. One entry per CDR3 protein results from TCRdb running MiXCR on the reads. The sample gives 150,000 or so distinct CDR3 sequences, roughly a quarter of which show up once; approximately 11% is in the top ten. Specimen: PBMCs. The V gene is TRBV7-2, the J gene TRBJ2-5; 8 bases align to TRBD2. The origin of this receptor is a human donor in good health (CMV status not recorded). Some clones in this sample may be carry-over from other donors' samples. This chain's CDR3 is CASSLRGAGVETQYF. The CDR3 DNA follows: TGTGCCAGCAGCTTACGAGGAGCGGGAGTGGAGACCCAGTACTTC.